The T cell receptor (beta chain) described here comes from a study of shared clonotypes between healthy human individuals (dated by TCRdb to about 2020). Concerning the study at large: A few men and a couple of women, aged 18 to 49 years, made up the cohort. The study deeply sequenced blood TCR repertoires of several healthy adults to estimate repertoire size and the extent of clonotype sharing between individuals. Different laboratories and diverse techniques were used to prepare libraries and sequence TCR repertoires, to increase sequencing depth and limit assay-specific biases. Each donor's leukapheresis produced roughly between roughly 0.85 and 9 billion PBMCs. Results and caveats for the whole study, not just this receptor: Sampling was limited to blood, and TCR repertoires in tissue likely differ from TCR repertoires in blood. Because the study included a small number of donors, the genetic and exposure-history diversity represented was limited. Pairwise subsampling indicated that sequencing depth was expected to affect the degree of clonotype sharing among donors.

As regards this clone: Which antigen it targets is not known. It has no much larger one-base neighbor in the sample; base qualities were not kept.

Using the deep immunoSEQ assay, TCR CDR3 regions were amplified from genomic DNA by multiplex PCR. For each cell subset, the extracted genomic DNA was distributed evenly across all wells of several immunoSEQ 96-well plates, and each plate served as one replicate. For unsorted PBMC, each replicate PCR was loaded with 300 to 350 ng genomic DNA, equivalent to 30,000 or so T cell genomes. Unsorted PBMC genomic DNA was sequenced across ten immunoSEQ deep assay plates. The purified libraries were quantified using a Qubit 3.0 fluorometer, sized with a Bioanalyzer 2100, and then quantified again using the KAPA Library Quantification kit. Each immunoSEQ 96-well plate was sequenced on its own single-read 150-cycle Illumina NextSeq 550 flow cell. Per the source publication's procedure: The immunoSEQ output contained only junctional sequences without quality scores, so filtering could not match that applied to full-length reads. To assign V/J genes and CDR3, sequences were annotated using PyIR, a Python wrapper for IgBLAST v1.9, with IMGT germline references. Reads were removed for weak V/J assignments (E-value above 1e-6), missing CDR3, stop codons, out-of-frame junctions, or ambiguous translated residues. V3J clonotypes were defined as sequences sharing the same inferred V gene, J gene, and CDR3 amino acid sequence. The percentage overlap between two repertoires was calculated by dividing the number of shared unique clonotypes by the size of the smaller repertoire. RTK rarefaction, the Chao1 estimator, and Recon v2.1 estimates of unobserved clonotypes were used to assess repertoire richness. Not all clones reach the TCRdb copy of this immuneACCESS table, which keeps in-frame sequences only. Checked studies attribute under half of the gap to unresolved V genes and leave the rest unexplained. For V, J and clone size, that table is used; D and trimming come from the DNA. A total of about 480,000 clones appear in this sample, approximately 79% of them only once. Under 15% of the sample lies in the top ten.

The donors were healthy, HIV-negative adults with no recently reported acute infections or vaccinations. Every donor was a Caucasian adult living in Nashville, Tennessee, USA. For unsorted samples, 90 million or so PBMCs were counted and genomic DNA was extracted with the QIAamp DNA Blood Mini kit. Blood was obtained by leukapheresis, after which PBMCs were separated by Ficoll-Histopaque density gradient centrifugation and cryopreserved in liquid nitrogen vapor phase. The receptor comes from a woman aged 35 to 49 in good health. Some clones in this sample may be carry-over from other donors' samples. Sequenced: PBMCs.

The CDR3 loop reads CASSQASGSVNEQFF. The sequence in DNA is TGTGCCAGCAGCCAGGCTAGCGGGAGCGTCAATGAGCAGTTCTTC. Recombination connected TRBV4-2 to TRBJ2-1, and 10 junctional nucleotides match TRBD2. From the cysteine up to the phenylalanine, the CDR3 has a length of 15 residues. This entry keeps only the CDR3 DNA: 45 bases, framed from base 1. CDR1 and CDR2, looked up from the germline V gene, are LGHNA and YNFKEQ. V has 3 bases trimmed and J has 6 bases trimmed; junction bases matching no gene number 5.